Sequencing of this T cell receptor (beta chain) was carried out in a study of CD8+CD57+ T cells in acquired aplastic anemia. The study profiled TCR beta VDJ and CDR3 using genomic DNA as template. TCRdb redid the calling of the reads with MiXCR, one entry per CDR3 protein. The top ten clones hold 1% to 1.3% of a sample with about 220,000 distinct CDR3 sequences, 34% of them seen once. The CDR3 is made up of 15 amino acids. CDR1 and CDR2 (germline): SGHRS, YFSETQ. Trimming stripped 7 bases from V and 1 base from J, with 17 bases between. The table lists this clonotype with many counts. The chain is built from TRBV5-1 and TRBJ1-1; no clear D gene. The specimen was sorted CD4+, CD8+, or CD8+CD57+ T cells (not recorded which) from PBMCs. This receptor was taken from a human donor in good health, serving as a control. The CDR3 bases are TGCGCCAGCCGCTCCCAAGTGACGGGGAACACTGAAGCTTTCTTT. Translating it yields CASRSQVTGNTEAFF.